The TCR beta chain described here comes from a study of tumor and adjacent non-tumor tissue in lung cancer. In the study overall: Patients were aged roughly 31 to 76, approximately 11 men and about five women, stage I to III. Each sample yielded around 4.2 million productive TCRbeta reads on average. General observations from the study: In normal lung, the top 100 clones were significantly more dominant than in tumor.

This sample's RNA came from whole unsorted tissue. The CDR3 spans 14 residues. TCRbeta libraries were built with three rounds of nested PCR, modified from ARM-PCR. Each CDR3 protein is one row after TCRdb ran MiXCR on the multiplex PCR reads. The sample lists fewer than 100,000 distinct CDR3 sequences; roughly two thirds were seen once. A remark on this clonotype: Its specificity is unknown. One junction end does not reproduce the germline sequence, and a read error may be involved.

This clonotype was sampled from a woman aged 40 to 50 with non-small cell lung cancer. Input material: lung tumor tissue. The chain uses TRBV12-3 or TRBV12-4 and TRBJ1-2, with TRBD1 as a possible D gene (5 bases). This chain's CDR3 is CASGFRVGDSGCTF. As DNA, the CDR3 is TGTGCCAGCGGTTTCCGAGTAGGGGATAGTGGCTGCACCTTC.